These T cell receptor beta chains were read from a single sample in a study of CD8+ T cells in alopecia areata. TCRdb's copy holds only in-frame clones and misses some; the assay was immunoSEQ multiplex PCR. This table has fewer than 250,000 clones, around 43% appearing once. Sequenced material: CD4+ T cells sorted from blood, taken at approximately week 37, from a patient treated with tofacitinib. The receptors were sampled from a human donor with alopecia areata. Both conserved end residues are part of each CDR3. Each record gives: clone size, D gene, V gene, J gene, CDR3 DNA, CDR3 protein. D genes are given only for firm matches. Clone size is not always given. Where it is, it says once, few, many or a class for expanded clones.

NA	NA	TRBV28	TRBJ2-3	TGTGCCAGCGCCCGAGGACTCGACACAGATACGCAGTATTTT	CASARGLDTDTQYF
NA	TRBD1	TRBV29-1	TRBJ2-1	TGCAGCGTTGAAGATAGGTGGGCCGGGACAGGACCCCGGAGCTCCTACAATGAGCAGTTCTTC	CSVEDRWAGTGPRSSYNEQFF
NA	NA	TRBV28	TRBJ2-7	TGTGCCAGCAGACCCAGCCCCTACGAGCAGTACTTC	CASRPSPYEQYF
few	TRBD1	TRBV13	TRBJ2-5	TGTGCCAGCAGCTTCCTCCCTTCAGGGGGTCAAGAGACCCAGTACTTC	CASSFLPSGGQETQYF
NA	NA	TRBV2	TRBJ2-7	TGTGCCAGCGCGTACGGCAGGGACGGCTACGAGCAGTACTTC	CASAYGRDGYEQYF
NA	NA	TRBV7-2	TRBJ1-2	TGTGCCAGGACTAGGGACGTACCAAACCTCACCTTC	CARTRDVPNLTF
NA	NA	TRBV7-2	TRBJ2-4	TGTGCCAGCAGCCTGGAACTAGCCAAAAACATTCAGTACTTC	CASSLELAKNIQYF
many	TRBD2	TRBV18	TRBJ2-7	TGTGCCAGCTCACCTCGATCCCGGGGACTAGCAGCCTACGAGCAGTACTTC	CASSPRSRGLAAYEQYF
NA	NA	TRBV7-2	TRBJ1-1	TGTGCCAGCAGCTTTCGGCGGAACACTGAAGCTTTCTTT	CASSFRRNTEAFF
NA	NA	TRBV5-1	TRBJ2-3	TGCGCCAGCAGCTTGGCCCTAGGAGGAGATACGCAGTATTTT	CASSLALGGDTQYF
few	NA	TRBV7-2	TRBJ2-2	TGTGCCAGCAGCTTAGATCCATGGGGAAACACCGGGGAGCTGTTTTTT	CASSLDPWGNTGELFF
NA	TRBD2	TRBV28	TRBJ2-7	TGTGCCAGCGCACCGGGACTAGCGGGAACCTACGAGCAGTACTTC	CASAPGLAGTYEQYF
NA	TRBD1	TRBV30	TRBJ2-7	TGTGCCTGGAGTGTACGAGGGACAGGGGTCTACGAGCAGTACTTC	CAWSVRGTGVYEQYF
NA	NA	TRBV5-1	TRBJ1-1	TGCGCCAGCAGCTTGAAACAGCGAGCTGAAGCTTTCTTT	CASSLKQRAEAFF
few	NA	TRBV7-2	TRBJ2-2	TGTGCCAGCAGCTTAGTGAGCGGGACCGGGGAGCTGTTTTTT	CASSLVSGTGELFF
few	NA	TRBV19	TRBJ2-4	TGTGCCAGTAGTGGACAGACCTATGCTATTCAGTACTTC	CASSGQTYAIQYF
NA	NA	TRBV30	TRBJ1-5	TGTGCCTGGAGGCCCAGGGGCACAAATCAGCCCCAGCATTTT	CAWRPRGTNQPQHF
NA	NA	TRBV9	TRBJ2-2	TGTGCCAGCAGCGTAGATGGTCGGGGCAGATACACCGGGGAGCTGTTTTTT	CASSVDGRGRYTGELFF
NA	TRBD2	TRBV9	TRBJ2-1	TGTGCCAGCAGCGCCGGACTAGCGGGATTTAATGAGCAGTTCTTC	CASSAGLAGFNEQFF
NA	NA	TRBV5-4	TRBJ2-3	TGTGCCAGCAGCCCACCCGATGGGGCGGGGGATACGCAGTATTTT	CASSPPDGAGDTQYF
NA	NA	TRBV14	TRBJ2-3	TGTGCCAGCAGCCAAGCCAGCGGGTGGGCAGATACGCAGTATTTT	CASSQASGWADTQYF
NA	NA	TRBV27	TRBJ2-7	TGTGCCAGCCTCTCAGGCGGCAGCGGCTACTACGAGCAGTACTTC	CASLSGGSGYYEQYF